These T cell receptor beta chains were read from a single sample in a study of CD8 T cells in ankylosing spondylitis. TCRdb ran MiXCR on the 5' RACE reads and lists one entry per CDR3 protein. Of about 90,000 distinct CDR3 sequences listed, 9% are singletons. Input material: blood, either unsorted or a sorted T cell fraction (not recorded which). Receptor source: a male donor with ankylosing spondylitis. The CDR3 runs from the conserved cysteine through the conserved F or W. D genes are given only for firm matches. The listing skips clone size in some rows; elsewhere it reads once, few, many or a size class.

J,V,size,D,DNA,CDR3
TRBJ1-1,TRBV7-9,.,.,TGTGCCAGCAGAGGCAGGGGAGGGGACACTGAAGCTTTCTTT,CASRGRGGDTEAFF
TRBJ2-3,TRBV19,.,.,TGTGCCAGTAGTCTCGTCTCCGGAGCAGATACGCAGTATTTT,CASSLVSGADTQYF
TRBJ1-1,TRBV6-1,many,.,TGTGCCAGCAGTGAAAGTAGATATCTGAACACTGAAGCTTTCTTT,CASSESRYLNTEAFF
TRBJ1-2,TRBV29-1,few,.,TGCAGCGTTGATAGGTCAAACAACTATGGCTACACCTTC,CSVDRSNNYGYTF
TRBJ2-7,TRBV18,.,TRBD1,TGTGCCAGCTCACCGGACAGGGGAGTAGCTATAGCCTACGAGCAGTACTTC,CASSPDRGVAIAYEQYF
TRBJ2-1,TRBV5-1,many,TRBD2,TGCGCCAGCAGCCTACTAACTAGCGGGATTAATGACAATGAGCAGTTCTTC,CASSLLTSGINDNEQFF
TRBJ1-1,TRBV7-9,.,.,TGTGCCAGCAGCTTAGGGTCCCAAATGAACACTGAAGCTTTCTTT,CASSLGSQMNTEAFF
TRBJ2-7,TRBV5-6,.,.,TGTGCCAGCAGCTTTGACACTCCCTACGAGCAGTACTTC,CASSFDTPYEQYF
TRBJ2-1,TRBV7-9,.,TRBD2,TGTGCCAGCATCAAGGGAGGCGGGAGTCACAATGAGCAGTTCTTC,CASIKGGGSHNEQFF
TRBJ2-1,TRBV10-3,.,.,TGTGCCATCAGTGATAGCGCCGACTCCTACAATGAGCAGTTCTTC,CAISDSADSYNEQFF
TRBJ2-3,TRBV20-1,few,.,TGCAGTACAAGAGCAGATACGCAGTATTTT,CSTRADTQYF